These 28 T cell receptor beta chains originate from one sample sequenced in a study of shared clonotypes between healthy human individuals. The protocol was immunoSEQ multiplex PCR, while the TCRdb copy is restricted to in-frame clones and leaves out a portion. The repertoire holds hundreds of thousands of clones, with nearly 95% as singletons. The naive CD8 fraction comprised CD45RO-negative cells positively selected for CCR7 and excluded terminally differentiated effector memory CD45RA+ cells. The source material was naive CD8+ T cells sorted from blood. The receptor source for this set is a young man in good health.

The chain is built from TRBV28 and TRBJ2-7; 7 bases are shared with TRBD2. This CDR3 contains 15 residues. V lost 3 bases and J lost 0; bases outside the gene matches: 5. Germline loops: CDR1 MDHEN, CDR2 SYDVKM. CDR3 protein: CASSFHRDYSYEQYF. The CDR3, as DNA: TGTGCCAGCAGTTTCCACCGGGACTACTCCTACGAGCAGTACTTC. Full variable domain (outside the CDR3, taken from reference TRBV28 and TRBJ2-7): DVKVTQSSRYLVKRTGEKVFLECVQDMDHENMFWYRQDPGLGLRLIYFSYDVKMKEKGDIPEGYSVSREKKERFSLILESASTNQTSMYLCASSFHRDYSYEQYFGPGTRLTVT.

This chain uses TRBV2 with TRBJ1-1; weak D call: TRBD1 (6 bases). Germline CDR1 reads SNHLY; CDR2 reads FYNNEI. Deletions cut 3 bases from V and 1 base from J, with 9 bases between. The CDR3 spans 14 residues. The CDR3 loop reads CASSERTENTEAFF. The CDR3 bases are TGTGCCAGCAGTGAGAGGACAGAGAACACTGAAGCTTTCTTT.

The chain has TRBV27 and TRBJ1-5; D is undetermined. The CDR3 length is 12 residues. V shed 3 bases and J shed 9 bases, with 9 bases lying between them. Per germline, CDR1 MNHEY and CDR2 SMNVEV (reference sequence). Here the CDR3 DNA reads TGTGCCAGCAGTTTTAACCGGGGGCCCCAGCATTTT. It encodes CASSFNRGPQHF.

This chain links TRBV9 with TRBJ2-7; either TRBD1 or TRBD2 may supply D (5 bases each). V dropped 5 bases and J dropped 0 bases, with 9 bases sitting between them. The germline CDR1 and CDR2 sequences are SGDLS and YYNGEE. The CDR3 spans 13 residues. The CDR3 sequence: CASSRGVSYEQYF. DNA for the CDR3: TGTGCCAGCAGTAGAGGGGTCTCCTACGAGCAGTACTTC. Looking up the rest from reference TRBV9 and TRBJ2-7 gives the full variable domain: DSGVTQTPKHLITATGQRVTLRCSPRSGDLSVYWYQQSLDQGLQFLIQYYNGEERAKGNILERFSAQQFPDLHSELNLSSLELGDSALYFCASSRGVSYEQYFGPGTRLTVT.

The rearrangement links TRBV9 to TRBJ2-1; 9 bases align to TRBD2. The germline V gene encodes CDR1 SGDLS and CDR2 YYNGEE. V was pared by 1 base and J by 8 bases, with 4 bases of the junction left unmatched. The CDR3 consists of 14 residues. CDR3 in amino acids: CASSVRREGDEQFF. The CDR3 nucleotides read TGTGCCAGCAGCGTAAGGCGGGAGGGAGATGAGCAGTTCTTC.

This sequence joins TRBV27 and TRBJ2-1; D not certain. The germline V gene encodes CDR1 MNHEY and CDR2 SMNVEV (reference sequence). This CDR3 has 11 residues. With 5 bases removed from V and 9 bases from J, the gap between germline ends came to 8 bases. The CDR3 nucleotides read TGTGCCAGCAGTCATATAAGTGAGCAGTTCTTC. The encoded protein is CASSHISEQFF.

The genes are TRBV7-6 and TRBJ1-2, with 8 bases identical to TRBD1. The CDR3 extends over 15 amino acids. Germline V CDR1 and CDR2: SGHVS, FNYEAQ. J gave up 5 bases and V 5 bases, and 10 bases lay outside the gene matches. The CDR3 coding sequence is TGTGCCAGCAGCCCCGGACAGGGAGGGAGTTATGGCTACACCTTC. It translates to CASSPGQGGSYGYTF.

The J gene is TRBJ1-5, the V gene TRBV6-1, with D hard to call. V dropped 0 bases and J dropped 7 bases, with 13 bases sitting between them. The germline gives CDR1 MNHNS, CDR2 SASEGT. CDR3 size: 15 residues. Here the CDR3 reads CASSEARRSSQPQHF. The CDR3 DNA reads TGTGCCAGCAGTGAAGCGCGACGTTCGTCACAGCCCCAGCATTTT.

CDR3 in DNA: TGTGCCAGCAGCTTTCGGGTACCGGCTAGCGGCTCCTACGAGCAGTACTTC. This gives the protein CASSFRVPASGSYEQYF. V and J are TRBV7-6 and TRBJ2-7; 7 bases agree with TRBD2. The germline CDR1 and CDR2 sequences are SGHVS and FNYEAQ. After removal of 3 bases from V and 0 bases from J, the junction contained 11 bases not matched to a gene. This CDR3 region has 17 residues.

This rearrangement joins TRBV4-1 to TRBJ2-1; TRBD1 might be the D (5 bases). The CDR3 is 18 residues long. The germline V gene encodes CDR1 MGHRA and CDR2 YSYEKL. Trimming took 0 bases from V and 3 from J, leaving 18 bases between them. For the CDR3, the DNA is TGCGCCAGCAGCCAAGACTATTTACAGGCGATAGACTACAATGAGCAGTTCTTC. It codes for CASSQDYLQAIDYNEQFF.

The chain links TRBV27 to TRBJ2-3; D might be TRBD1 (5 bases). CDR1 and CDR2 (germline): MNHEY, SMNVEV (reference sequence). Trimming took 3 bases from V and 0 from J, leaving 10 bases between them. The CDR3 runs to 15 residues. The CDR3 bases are TGTGCCAGCAGTTTTGTCGGACATAGCACAGATACGCAGTATTTT. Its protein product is CASSFVGHSTDTQYF.

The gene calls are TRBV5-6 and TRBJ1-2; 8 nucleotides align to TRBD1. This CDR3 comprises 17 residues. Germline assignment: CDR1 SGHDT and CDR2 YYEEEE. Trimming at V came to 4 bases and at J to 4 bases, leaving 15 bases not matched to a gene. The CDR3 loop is CASSPTARTGMSYGYTF. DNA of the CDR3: TGTGCCAGCAGCCCAACAGCCCGGACAGGGATGAGCTATGGCTACACCTTC. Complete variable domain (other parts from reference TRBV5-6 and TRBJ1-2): DAGVTQSPTHLIKTRGQQVTLRCSPKSGHDTVSWYQQALGQGPQFIFQYYEEEERQRGNFPDRFSGHQFPNYSSELNVNALLLGDSALYLCASSPTARTGMSYGYTFGSGTRLTVV.

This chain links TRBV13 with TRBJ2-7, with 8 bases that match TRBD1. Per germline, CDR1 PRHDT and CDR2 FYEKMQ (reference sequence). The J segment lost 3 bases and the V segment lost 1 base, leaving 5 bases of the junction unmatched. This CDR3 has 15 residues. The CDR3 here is CASSLVRGLNYEQYF. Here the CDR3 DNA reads TGTGCCAGCAGCTTAGTCAGGGGGCTCAACTACGAGCAGTACTTC.

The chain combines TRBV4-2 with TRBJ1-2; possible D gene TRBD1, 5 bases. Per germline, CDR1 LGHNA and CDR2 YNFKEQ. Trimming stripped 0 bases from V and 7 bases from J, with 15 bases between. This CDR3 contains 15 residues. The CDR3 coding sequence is TGTGCCAGCAGCCAAGATTCCGGGGGGTGGTCTGGCTACACCTTC. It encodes CASSQDSGGWSGYTF.

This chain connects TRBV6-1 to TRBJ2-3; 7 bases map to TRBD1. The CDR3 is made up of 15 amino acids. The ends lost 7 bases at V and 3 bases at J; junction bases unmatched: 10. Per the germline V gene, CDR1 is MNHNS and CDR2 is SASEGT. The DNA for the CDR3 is TGTGCCAGCAAGGTTTACAGGGGTGGTACAGATACGCAGTATTTT. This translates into CASKVYRGGTDTQYF.

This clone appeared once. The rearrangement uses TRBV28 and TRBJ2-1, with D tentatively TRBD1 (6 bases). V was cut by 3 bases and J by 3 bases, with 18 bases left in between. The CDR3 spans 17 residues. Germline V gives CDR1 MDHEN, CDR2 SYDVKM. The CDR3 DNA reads TGTGCCAGCAGTTTTTCCCACACGACAGGTATCTACAATGAGCAGTTCTTC. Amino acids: CASSFSHTTGIYNEQFF.

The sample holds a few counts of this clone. The CDR3 DNA follows: TGTGCCAGCAGTGTCGGACAGGCCTACGAGCAGTACTTC. Amino acids: CASSVGQAYEQYF. The chain employs TRBV6-1 and TRBJ2-7; 7 bases are shared with TRBD1. J gave up 2 bases and V 4 bases, and 2 bases lay outside the gene matches. The CDR3 spans 13 residues. The germline V gene has CDR1 MNHNS and CDR2 SASEGT.

The CDR3 nucleotides read TGTGCCAGCAGTGGAAATAGCGGGAGCTCCTACAATGAGCAGTTCTTC. As protein: CASSGNSGSSYNEQFF. V gene TRBV6-1 combines with J gene TRBJ2-1, with 9 bases lining up with TRBD2. The CDR3 covers 16 residues. Germline V gives CDR1 MNHNS, CDR2 SASEGT. Trimming at V came to 4 bases and at J to 0 bases, leaving 4 bases not matched to a gene.

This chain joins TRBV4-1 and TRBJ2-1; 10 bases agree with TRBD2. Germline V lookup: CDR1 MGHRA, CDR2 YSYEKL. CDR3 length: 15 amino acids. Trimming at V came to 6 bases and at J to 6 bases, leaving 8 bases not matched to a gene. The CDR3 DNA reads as TGCGCCAGCAGGCGGCTAGCGGGAGACGGCAATGAGCAGTTCTTC. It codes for CASRRLAGDGNEQFF.

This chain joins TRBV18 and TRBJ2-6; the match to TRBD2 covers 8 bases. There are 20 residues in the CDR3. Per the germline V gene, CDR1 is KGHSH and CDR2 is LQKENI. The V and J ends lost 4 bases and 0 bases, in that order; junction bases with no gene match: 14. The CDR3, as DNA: TGTGCCAGCTCACTCGGACTAGCTCGCCTTTTAAGCTCTGGGGCCAACGTCCTGACTTTC. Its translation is CASSLGLARLLSSGANVLTF. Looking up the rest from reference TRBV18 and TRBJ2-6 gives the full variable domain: NAGVMQNPRHLVRRRGQEARLRCSPMKGHSHVYWYRQLPEEGLKFMVYLQKENIIDESGMPKERFSAEFPKEGPSILRIQQVVRGDSAAYFCASSLGLARLLSSGANVLTFGAGSRLTVL.

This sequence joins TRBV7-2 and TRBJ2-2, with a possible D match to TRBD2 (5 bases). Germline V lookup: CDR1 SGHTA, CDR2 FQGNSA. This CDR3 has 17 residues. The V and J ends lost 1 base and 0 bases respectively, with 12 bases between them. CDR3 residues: CASSLVVGATNTGELFF. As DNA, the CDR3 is TGTGCCAGCAGCTTAGTAGTGGGAGCAACGAACACCGGGGAGCTGTTTTTT. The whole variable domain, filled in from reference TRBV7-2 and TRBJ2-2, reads GAGVSQSPSNKVTEKGKDVELRCDPISGHTALYWYRQSLGQGLEFLIYFQGNSAPDKSGLPSDRFSAERTGGSVSTLTIQRTQQEDSAVYLCASSLVVGATNTGELFFGEGSRLTVL.

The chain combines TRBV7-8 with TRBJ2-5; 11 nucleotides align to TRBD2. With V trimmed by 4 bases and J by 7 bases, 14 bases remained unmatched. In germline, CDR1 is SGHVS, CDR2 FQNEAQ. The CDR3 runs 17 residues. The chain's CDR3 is CASSSHRLAGTKVTQYF. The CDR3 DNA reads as TGTGCCAGCAGCTCCCATCGACTAGCGGGGACGAAGGTGACCCAGTACTTC.

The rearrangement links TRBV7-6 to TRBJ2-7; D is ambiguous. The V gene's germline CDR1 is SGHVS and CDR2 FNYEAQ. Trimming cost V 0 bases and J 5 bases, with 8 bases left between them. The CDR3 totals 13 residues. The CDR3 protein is CASSLASLDEQYF. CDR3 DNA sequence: TGTGCCAGCAGCTTAGCCAGTCTGGACGAGCAGTACTTC.

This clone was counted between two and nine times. The DNA for the CDR3 is TGTGCCAGCAAGGGACAGGCTTCCTACGAGCAGTACTTC. Translating gives CASKGQASYEQYF. This chain uses TRBV7-9 with TRBJ2-7; 8 nucleotides agree with TRBD1. With 7 bases clipped from V and 1 base from J, the junction kept 3 bases outside the gene matches. Germline-derived CDR1 and CDR2 are SEHNR and FQNEAQ (reference sequence). CDR3 length: 13 amino acids.

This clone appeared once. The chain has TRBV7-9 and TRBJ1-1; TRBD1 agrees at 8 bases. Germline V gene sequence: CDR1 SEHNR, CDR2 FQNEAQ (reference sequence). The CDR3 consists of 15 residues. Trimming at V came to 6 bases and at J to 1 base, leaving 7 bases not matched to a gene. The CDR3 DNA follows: TGTGCCAGCAGGGTCACGACAGGGGCGAACACTGAAGCTTTCTTT. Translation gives CASRVTTGANTEAFF.

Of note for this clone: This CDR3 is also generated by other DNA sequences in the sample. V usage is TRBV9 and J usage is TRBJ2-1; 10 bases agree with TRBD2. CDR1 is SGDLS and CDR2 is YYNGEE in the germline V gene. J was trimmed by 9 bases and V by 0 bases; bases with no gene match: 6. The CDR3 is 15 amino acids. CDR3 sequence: CASSVGLAGEGEQFF. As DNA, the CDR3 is TGTGCCAGCAGCGTAGGGCTAGCGGGAGAGGGTGAGCAGTTCTTC.

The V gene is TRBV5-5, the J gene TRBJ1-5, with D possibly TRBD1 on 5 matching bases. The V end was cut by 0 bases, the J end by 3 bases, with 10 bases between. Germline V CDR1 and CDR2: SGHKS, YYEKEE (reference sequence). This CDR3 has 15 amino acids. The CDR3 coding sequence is TGTGCCAGCAGCTTGGAGGGGATAAACAATCAGCCCCAGCATTTT. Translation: CASSLEGINNQPQHF.

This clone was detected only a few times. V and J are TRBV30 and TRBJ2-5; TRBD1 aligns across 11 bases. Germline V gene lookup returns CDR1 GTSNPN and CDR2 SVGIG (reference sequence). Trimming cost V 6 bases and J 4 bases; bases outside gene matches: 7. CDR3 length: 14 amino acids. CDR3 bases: TGTGCCTGTTGGACAGGGGGCGCGGTAGAGACCCAGTACTTC. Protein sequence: CACWTGGAVETQYF.